The 13 T cell receptor beta chains below come from one sample, sequenced in a study of cytomegalovirus exposure and HLA in healthy donors. The primer mix had 60 Vbeta and 13 Jbeta primers. Clones were sequenced by immunoSEQ multiplex PCR, and TCRdb holds only the in-frame ones, with some missing. This sample lists 200,000 to 250,000 clones; its ten largest clones have roughly 1.2%. Material for sequencing was PBMCs. The receptors derive from a girl aged 2-10 years in good health and CMV-seropositive.

This chain joins TRBV28 and TRBJ2-1, with 10 bases lining up with TRBD2. J lost 3 bases, V lost 4 bases, and 3 bases had no gene match. The CDR3 has 15 amino acids. In germline, CDR1 is MDHEN, CDR2 SYDVKM. CDR3 in DNA: TGTGCCAGCAGTTCCGGACTAGCGGTCTACAATGAGCAGTTCTTC. Protein product: CASSSGLAVYNEQFF.

The chain uses TRBV7-2 and TRBJ2-3; D may be TRBD2 (5 bases). V lost 1 base and J lost 0, with 11 bases in between. The CDR3 covers 16 residues. Germline V gene lookup returns CDR1 SGHTA and CDR2 FQGNSA. The CDR3 coding sequence is TGTGCCAGCAGCTTAGAAAGCGGTAGTAGCACAGATACGCAGTATTTT. Translating it yields CASSLESGSSTDTQYF. The whole variable domain, remainder taken from reference TRBV7-2 and TRBJ2-3, is GAGVSQSPSNKVTEKGKDVELRCDPISGHTALYWYRQSLGQGLEFLIYFQGNSAPDKSGLPSDRFSAERTGGSVSTLTIQRTQQEDSAVYLCASSLESGSSTDTQYFGPGTRLTVL.

The rearrangement links TRBV10-1 to TRBJ1-1; TRBD1 aligns across 7 bases. This CDR3 is built from 13 residues. The V gene end was trimmed by 10 bases and the J gene end by 2 bases; junction bases not matched to a gene: 7. Germline V lookup: CDR1 WNHNN, CDR2 SYGVQD (reference sequence). The CDR3 nucleotides read TGCGCCACCAGGGACAGACCCAACACTGAAGCTTTCTTT. Protein: CATRDRPNTEAFF.

The chain joins TRBV7-9 to TRBJ1-5; possibly TRBD1 for D (5 bases). This CDR3 spans 13 amino acids. Between the trimmed V and J ends, which lost 5 bases and 5 bases, there was a span of 10 bases. Germline lookup yields CDR1 SEHNR and CDR2 FQNEAQ (reference sequence). CDR3 sequence reads: CASSDTTDQPQHF. The CDR3 coding sequence is TGTGCCAGCAGCGATACGACAGATCAGCCCCAGCATTTT.

The V gene is TRBV28, the J gene TRBJ2-2; possible D gene TRBD2, 5 bases. Germline values: CDR1 MDHEN, CDR2 SYDVKM. The CDR3 covers 12 residues. Deletions cut 3 bases from V and 6 bases from J, with 5 bases between. CDR3 region: CASSLRAGELFF. DNA of the CDR3: TGTGCCAGCAGTTTGAGGGCCGGGGAGCTGTTTTTT. Variable domain in full (rest from reference TRBV28 and TRBJ2-2): DVKVTQSSRYLVKRTGEKVFLECVQDMDHENMFWYRQDPGLGLRLIYFSYDVKMKEKGDIPEGYSVSREKKERFSLILESASTNQTSMYLCASSLRAGELFFGEGSRLTVL.

The chain uses TRBV2 and TRBJ1-2; D remains ambiguous. Germline CDR1 and CDR2: SNHLY and FYNNEI. CDR3 length: 13 residues. Trimming took off 4 bases at V and 3 bases at J, with 9 bases between the two ends. The CDR3 DNA sequence: TGTGCCAGCAGTGCCTCGGGGTACTATGGCTACACCTTC. This translates into CASSASGYYGYTF.

This rearrangement joins TRBV5-1 to TRBJ2-2; weak D call: TRBD1 (6 bases). V lost 0 bases and J lost 5, with 14 bases in between. This CDR3 comprises 16 residues. Germline V CDR1 and CDR2: SGHRS, YFSETQ. CDR3 sequence: CASSLVRRGSTGELFF. The CDR3 nucleotides read TGCGCCAGCAGCTTGGTTCGCAGGGGCTCTACCGGGGAGCTGTTTTTT.

The gene calls are TRBV11-2 and TRBJ1-2, with a possible D match to TRBD1 (6 bases). The V end lost 3 bases, the J end lost 8 bases, and 13 bases lay between the germline ends. The CDR3 runs 13 residues. The germline CDR1 and CDR2 sequences are SGHAT and FQNNGV. CDR3 protein: CASSFAGAGGYTF. In DNA form, the CDR3 reads TGTGCCAGCAGCTTCGCGGGGGCAGGGGGCTACACCTTC.

The chain links TRBV7-6 to TRBJ2-2, with TRBD2 matching over 10 bases. The CDR3 is 17 amino acids. Trimming cost V 2 bases and J 3 bases; bases outside gene matches: 6. Germline CDR1 SGHVS, CDR2 FNYEAQ. CDR3 sequence: CASSLSRSGRYTGELFF. The CDR3 region has the DNA TGTGCCAGCAGCTTATCTCGTAGCGGGAGGTACACCGGGGAGCTGTTTTTT.

V is TRBV7-9 and J is TRBJ2-5; 12 bases line up with TRBD1. The J call is uncertain, as TRBJ2-7 better fits the DNA end. The CDR3 totals 18 residues. Germline loops: CDR1 SEHNR, CDR2 FQNEAQ (reference sequence). CDR3 sequence (DNA): TGTGCCAGCAGCTTAGTGGGGACAGGGGGCATAGGGTCTGACGAGCAGTACTTC. Amino acids: CASSLVGTGGIGSDEQYF.

V is TRBV6-5 and J is TRBJ1-1; D may be TRBD1 (6 bases). Trimming cost V 5 bases and J 11 bases, with 21 bases left between them. The germline gives CDR1 MNHEY, CDR2 SVGAGI. This CDR3 spans 14 amino acids. For the CDR3, the DNA is TGTGCCAGCAGTGAGGGACACCGCTCAGGGCCCGCTTTCTTT. Translation gives CASSEGHRSGPAFF.

In the case of this clone: Sequence at one end of the junction differs from germline and may be a read error. V and J are TRBV30 and TRBJ1-1; TRBD1 matches 9 bases. CDR3 length: 13 residues. Germline V CDR1 and CDR2: GTSNPN, SVGIG (reference sequence). The CDR3 nucleotides read TGTGCCTGGAGTCGGGACAGGGCAAACCCCGGGGTATTT. Translating it yields CAWSRDRANPGVF. Full variable domain (remainder filled in from reference TRBV30 and TRBJ1-1): SQTIHQWPATLVQPVGSPLSLECTVEGTSNPNLYWYRQAAGRGLQLLFYSVGIGQISSEVPQNLSASRPQDRQFILSSKKLLLSDSGFYLCAWSRDRANPGVFGQGTRLTVV.

The rearrangement joins TRBV14 to TRBJ1-1, with a tentative D call TRBD1 (6 bases). The CDR3 runs to 13 residues. Trimming cost V 2 bases and J 7 bases, with 11 bases left between them. Germline-derived CDR1 and CDR2 are SGHDN and FVKESK. CDR3 loop: CASSQQQGLEAFF. CDR3 sequence (DNA): TGTGCCAGCAGCCAACAACAGGGTCTTGAAGCTTTCTTT.